This T cell receptor (beta chain) was sequenced during a study of response to subunit inactivated influenza vaccine. TCRdb re-analysed the RT-PCR reads in MiXCR, keeping a single row per CDR3 protein. The sample shows fewer than 250,000 distinct CDR3 sequences, about an eighth of them seen only once. In germline, CDR1 is MGHDK, CDR2 SYGVNS. V shed 7 bases, J shed 1 base, and the junction held 3 bases outside the gene matches. The length of the CDR3 is 13 residues. Regarding this clonotype: What it binds is not known. A much larger clonotype is one base distant, so this may be a read error.

Findings of the study overall: After each seasonal influenza vaccination, few new T cells are recruited, the authors suggested.

This rearrangement joins TRBV25-1 to TRBJ2-7; 8 bases match TRBD1. This specimen consisted of CD8+ T cells sorted from PBMCs, obtained more than 4 days after vaccination. This sequence originates from a man over 45 who received an inactivated influenza vaccine. CDR3 region: CASTDRDSYEQYF. CDR3 nucleotides: TGTGCCAGCACGGACAGGGATTCCTACGAGCAGTACTTC.